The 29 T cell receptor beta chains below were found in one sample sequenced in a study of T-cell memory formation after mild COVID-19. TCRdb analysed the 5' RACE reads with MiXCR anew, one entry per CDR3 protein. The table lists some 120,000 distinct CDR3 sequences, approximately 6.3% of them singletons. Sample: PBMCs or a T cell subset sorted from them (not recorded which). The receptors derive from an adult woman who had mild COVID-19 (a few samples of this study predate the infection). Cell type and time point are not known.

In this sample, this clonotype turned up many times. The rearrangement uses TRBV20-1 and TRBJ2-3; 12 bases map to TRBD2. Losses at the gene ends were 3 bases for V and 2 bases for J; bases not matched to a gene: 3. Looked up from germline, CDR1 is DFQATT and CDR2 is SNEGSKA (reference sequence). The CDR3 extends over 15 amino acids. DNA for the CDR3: TGCAGTGCTAGTCGGACTAGCGGGGCCACAGATACGCAGTATTTT. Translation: CSASRTSGATDTQYF.

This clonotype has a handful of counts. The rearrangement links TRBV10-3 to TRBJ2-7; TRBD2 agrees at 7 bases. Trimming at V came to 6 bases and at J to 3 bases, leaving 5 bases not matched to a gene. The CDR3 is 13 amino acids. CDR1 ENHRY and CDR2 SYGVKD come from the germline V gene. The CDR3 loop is CAISPQRDYEQYF. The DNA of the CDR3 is TGTGCCATCAGCCCGCAGCGGGACTACGAGCAGTACTTC.

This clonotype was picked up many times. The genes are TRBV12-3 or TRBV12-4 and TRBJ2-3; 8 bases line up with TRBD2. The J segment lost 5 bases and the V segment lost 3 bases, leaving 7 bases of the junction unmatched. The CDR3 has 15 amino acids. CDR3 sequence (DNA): TGTGCCAGCAGTTTGGGGATAGCGGGGAGAGATACGCAGTATTTT. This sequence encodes CASSLGIAGRDTQYF.

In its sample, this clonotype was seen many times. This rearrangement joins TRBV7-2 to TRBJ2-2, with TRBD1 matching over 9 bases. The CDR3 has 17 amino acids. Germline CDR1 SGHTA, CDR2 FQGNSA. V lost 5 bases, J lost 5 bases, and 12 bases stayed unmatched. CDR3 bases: TGTGCCAGCAGCCACTACCCCGGGACAGGGAAGACCGGGGAGCTGTTTTTT. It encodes CASSHYPGTGKTGELFF. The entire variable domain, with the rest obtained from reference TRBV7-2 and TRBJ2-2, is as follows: GAGVSQSPSNKVTEKGKDVELRCDPISGHTALYWYRQSLGQGLEFLIYFQGNSAPDKSGLPSDRFSAERTGGSVSTLTIQRTQQEDSAVYLCASSHYPGTGKTGELFFGEGSRLTVL.

The CDR3 reads CASSPDRAPRWETQYF. Written as DNA, the CDR3 is TGTGCCAGCAGCCCGGACAGGGCTCCCCGCTGGGAGACCCAGTACTTC. The chain recombines TRBV7-6 with TRBJ2-5; 8 bases fit TRBD1. CDR1 is SGHVS, CDR2 FNYEAQ, per germline. Trimming at V came to 5 bases and at J to 5 bases, leaving 13 bases not matched to a gene. This CDR3 is 16 amino acids long.

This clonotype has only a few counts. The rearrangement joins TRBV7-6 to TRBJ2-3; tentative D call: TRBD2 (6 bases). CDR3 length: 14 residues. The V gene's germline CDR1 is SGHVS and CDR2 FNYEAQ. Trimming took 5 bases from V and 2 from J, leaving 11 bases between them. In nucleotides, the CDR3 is TGTGCCAGCAGCCCCGGGACTTACACAGATACGCAGTATTTT. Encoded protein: CASSPGTYTDTQYF.

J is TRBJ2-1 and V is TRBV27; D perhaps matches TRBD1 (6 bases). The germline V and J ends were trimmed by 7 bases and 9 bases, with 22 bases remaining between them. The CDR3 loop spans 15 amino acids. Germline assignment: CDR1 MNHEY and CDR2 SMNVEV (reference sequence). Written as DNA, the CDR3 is TGTGCCAGCACCCAAGTGCAGGGGTGGGACGGTGAGCAGTTCTTC. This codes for CASTQVQGWDGEQFF.

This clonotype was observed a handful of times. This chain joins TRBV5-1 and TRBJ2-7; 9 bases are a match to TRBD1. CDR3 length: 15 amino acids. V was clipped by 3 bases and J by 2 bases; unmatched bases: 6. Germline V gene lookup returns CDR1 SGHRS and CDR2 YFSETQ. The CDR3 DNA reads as TGCGCCAGCAGCTATGACAGGGGGAAGCCCTACGAGCAGTACTTC. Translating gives CASSYDRGKPYEQYF.

For the CDR3, the DNA is TGCAGTGCTGTGGGGACAGTGAGGTCCTACGAGCAGTACTTC. Residues: CSAVGTVRSYEQYF. The chain is built from TRBV20-1 and TRBJ2-7; 7 positions agree with TRBD1. The junction had 8 bases not matched to a gene; V was cut back by 5 bases and J by 1 base. The CDR3 consists of 14 residues. Germline assignment: CDR1 DFQATT and CDR2 SNEGSKA (reference sequence).

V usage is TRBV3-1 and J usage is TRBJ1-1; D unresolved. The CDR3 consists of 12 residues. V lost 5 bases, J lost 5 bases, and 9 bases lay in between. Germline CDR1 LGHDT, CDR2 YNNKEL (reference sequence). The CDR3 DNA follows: TGTGCCAGCAGCGACGCTGGAACTGAAGCTTTCTTT. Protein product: CASSDAGTEAFF.

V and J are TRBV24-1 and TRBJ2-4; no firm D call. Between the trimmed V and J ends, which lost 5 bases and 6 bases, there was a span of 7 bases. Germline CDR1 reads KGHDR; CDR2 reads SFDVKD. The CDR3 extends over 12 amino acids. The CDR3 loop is CATSGNGNIQYF. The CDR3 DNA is TGTGCCACCAGTGGTAACGGAAACATTCAGTACTTC.

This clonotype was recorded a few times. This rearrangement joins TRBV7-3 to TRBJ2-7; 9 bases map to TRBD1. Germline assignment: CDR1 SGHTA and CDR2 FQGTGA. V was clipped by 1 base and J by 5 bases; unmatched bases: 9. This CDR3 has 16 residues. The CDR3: CASSLNSGTGSHEQYF. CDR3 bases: TGTGCCAGCAGCTTAAATTCGGGGACAGGGAGCCACGAGCAGTACTTC.

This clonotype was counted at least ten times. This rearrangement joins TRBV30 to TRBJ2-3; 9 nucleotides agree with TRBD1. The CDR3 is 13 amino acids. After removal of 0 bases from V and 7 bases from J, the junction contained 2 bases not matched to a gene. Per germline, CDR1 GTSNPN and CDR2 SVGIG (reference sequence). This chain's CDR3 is CAWSVQGANTQYF. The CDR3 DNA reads TGTGCCTGGAGTGTACAGGGGGCAAATACGCAGTATTTT.

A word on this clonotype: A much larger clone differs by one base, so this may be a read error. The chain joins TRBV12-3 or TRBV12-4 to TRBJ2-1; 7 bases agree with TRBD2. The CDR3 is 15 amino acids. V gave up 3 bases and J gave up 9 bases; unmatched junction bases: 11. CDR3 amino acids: CASSFGGGSTGEQFF. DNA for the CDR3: TGTGCCAGCAGTTTTGGAGGCGGGAGCACGGGTGAGCAGTTCTTC.

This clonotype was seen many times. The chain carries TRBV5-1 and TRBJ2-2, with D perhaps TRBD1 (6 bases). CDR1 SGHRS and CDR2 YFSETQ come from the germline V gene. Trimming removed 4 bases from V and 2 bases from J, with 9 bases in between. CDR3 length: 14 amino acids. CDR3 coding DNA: TGCGCCAGCAGCGTGGACAGAAACACCGGGGAGCTGTTTTTT. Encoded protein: CASSVDRNTGELFF.

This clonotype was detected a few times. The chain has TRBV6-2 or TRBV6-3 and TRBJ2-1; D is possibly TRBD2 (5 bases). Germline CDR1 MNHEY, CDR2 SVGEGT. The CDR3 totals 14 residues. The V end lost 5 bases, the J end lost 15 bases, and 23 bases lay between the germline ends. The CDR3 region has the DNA TGTGCCAGCAGTCCTCGTAGCGAGATCCTAGGGTCGTTCTTC. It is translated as CASSPRSEILGSFF.

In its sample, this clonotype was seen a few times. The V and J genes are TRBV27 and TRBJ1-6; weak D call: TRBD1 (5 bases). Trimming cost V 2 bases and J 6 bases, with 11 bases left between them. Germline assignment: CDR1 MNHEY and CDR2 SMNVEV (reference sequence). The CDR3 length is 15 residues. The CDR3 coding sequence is TGTGCCAGCAGTTTAGGTGGGGCCGGTAATTCACCCCTCCACTTT. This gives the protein CASSLGGAGNSPLHF.

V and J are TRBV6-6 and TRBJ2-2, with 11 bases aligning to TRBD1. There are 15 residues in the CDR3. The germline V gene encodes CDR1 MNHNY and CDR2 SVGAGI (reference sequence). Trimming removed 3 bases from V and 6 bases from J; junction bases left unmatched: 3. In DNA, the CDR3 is TGTGCCAGCAGTTATGGGACAGGGGGTTCCGGGGAGCTGTTTTTT. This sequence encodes CASSYGTGGSGELFF.

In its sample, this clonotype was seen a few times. CDR3 DNA sequence: TGTGCCAGCAGTAGGACCACTTCAAATCAGCCCCAGCATTTT. As protein: CASSRTTSNQPQHF. V is TRBV12-3 or TRBV12-4 and J is TRBJ1-5; D ambiguous. The CDR3 length is 14 residues. V was clipped by 5 bases and J by 4 bases, with 12 bases between them.

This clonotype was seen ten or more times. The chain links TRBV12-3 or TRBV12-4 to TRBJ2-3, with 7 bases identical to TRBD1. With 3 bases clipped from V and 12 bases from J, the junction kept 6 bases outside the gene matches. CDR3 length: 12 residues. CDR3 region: CASSFSDRVQYF. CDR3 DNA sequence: TGTGCCAGCAGTTTCTCTGACAGGGTCCAGTATTTT.

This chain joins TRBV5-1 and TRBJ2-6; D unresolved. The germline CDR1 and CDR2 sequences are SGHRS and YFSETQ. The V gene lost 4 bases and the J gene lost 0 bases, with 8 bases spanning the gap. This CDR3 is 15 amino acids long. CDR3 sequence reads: CASSDGYSGANVLTF. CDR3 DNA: TGCGCCAGCAGCGACGGATACTCTGGGGCCAACGTCCTGACTTTC. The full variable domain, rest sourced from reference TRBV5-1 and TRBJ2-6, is KAGVTQTPRYLIKTRGQQVTLSCSPISGHRSVSWYQQTPGQGLQFLFEYFSETQRNKGNFPGRFSGRQFSNSRSEMNVSTLELGDSALYLCASSDGYSGANVLTFGAGSRLTVL.

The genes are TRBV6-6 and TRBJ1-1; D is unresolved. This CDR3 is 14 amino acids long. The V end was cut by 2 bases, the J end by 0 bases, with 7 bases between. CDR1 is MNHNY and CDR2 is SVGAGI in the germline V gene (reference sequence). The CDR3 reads CASSYQTMNTEAFF. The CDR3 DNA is TGTGCCAGCAGTTACCAGACAATGAACACTGAAGCTTTCTTT.

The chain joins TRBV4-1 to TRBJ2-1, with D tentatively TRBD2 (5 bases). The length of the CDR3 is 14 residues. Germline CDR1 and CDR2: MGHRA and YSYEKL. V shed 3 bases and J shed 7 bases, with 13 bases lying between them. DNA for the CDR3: TGCGCCAGCAGCCACCCCGAGGGTTTGAATGAGCAGTTCTTC. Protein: CASSHPEGLNEQFF.

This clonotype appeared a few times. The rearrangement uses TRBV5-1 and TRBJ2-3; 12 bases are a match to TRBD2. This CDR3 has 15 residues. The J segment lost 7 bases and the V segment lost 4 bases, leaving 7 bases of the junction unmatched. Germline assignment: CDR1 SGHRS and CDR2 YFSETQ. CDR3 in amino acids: CASSRSGLAGYTQYF. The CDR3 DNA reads TGCGCCAGCAGCCGATCGGGACTAGCGGGTTATACGCAGTATTTT.

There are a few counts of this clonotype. CDR3 protein: CASSLGLGTDTQYF. CDR3 bases: TGTGCCAGCAGCCTGGGACTAGGAACAGATACGCAGTATTTT. This chain uses TRBV7-9 with TRBJ2-3; TRBD2 agrees at 8 bases. This CDR3 comprises 14 residues. Germline loops: CDR1 SEHNR, CDR2 FQNEAQ (reference sequence). V was clipped by 5 bases and J by 3 bases; unmatched bases: 4.

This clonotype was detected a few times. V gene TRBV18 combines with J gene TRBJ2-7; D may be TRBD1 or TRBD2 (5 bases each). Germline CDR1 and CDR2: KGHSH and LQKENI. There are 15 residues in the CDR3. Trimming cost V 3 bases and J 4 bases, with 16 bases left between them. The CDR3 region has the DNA TGTGCCAGCTCACCGGGGCACGGTTCGGGATACGAGCAGTACTTC. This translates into CASSPGHGSGYEQYF.

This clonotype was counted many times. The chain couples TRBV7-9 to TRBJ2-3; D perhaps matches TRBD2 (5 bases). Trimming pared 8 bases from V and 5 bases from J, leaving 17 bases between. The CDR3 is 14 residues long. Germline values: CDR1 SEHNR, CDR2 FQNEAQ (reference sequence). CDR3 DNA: TGTGCCAGCCAGGAGGCTCGGCTTGGAGATACGCAGTATTTT. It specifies CASQEARLGDTQYF.

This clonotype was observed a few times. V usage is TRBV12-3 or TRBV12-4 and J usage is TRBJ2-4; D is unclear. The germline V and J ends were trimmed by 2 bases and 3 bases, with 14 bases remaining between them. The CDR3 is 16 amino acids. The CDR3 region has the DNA TGTGCCAGCAGTTTACTCGGCGGAGAAGTCAAAAACATTCAGTACTTC. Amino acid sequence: CASSLLGGEVKNIQYF.

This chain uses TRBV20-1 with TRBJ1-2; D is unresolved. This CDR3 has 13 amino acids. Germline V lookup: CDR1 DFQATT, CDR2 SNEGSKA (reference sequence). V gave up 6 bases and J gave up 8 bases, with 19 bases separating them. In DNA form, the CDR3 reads TGCAGTGCCGCCGTCGGAGTACCCGACGGCTACACCTTC. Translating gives CSAAVGVPDGYTF.